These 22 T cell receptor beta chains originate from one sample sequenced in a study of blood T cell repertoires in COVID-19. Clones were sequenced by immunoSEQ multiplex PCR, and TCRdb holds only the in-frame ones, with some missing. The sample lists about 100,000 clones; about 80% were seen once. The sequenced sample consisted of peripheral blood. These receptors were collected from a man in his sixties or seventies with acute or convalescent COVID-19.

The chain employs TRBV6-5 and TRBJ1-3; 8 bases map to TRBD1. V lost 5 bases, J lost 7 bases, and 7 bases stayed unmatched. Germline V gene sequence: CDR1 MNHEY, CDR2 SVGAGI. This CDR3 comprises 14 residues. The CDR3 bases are TGTGCCAGCAGTCCGTGGGACAGGCGCAACACCATATATTTT. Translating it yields CASSPWDRRNTIYF.

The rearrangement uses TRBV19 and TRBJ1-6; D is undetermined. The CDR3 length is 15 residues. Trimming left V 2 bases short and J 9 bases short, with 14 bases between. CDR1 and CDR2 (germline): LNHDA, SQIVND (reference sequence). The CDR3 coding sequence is TGTGCCAGTAGTATAATCTCCTCGGGTTTTTCACCCCTCCACTTT. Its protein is CASSIISSGFSPLHF.

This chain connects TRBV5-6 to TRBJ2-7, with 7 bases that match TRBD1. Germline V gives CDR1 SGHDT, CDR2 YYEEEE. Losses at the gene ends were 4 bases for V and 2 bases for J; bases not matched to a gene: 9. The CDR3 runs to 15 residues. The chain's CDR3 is CASSNWGTVPYEQYF. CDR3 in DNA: TGTGCCAGCAGCAATTGGGGGACAGTCCCCTACGAGCAGTACTTC.

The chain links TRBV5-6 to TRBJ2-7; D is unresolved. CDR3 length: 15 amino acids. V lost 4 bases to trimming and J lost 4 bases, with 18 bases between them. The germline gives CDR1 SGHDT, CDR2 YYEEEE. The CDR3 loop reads CASSDRLRLAYEQYF. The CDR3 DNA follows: TGTGCCAGCAGCGACCGTTTGAGACTTGCGTACGAGCAGTACTTC. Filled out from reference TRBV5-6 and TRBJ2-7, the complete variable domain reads DAGVTQSPTHLIKTRGQQVTLRCSPKSGHDTVSWYQQALGQGPQFIFQYYEEEERQRGNFPDRFSGHQFPNYSSELNVNALLLGDSALYLCASSDRLRLAYEQYFGPGTRLTVT.

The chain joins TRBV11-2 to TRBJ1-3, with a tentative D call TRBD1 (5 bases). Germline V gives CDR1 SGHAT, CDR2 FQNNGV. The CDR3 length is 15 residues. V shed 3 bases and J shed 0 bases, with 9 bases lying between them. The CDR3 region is CASSFQGHSGNTIYF. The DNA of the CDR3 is TGTGCCAGCAGCTTCCAGGGCCACTCTGGAAACACCATATATTTT.

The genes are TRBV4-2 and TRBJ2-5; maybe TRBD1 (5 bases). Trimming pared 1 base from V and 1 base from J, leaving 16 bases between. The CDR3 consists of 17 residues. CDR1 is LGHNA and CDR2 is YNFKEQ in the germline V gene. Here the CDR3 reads CASSQARSTGSQETQYF. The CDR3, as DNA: TGTGCCAGCAGCCAAGCAAGATCCACAGGTTCCCAAGAGACCCAGTACTTC.

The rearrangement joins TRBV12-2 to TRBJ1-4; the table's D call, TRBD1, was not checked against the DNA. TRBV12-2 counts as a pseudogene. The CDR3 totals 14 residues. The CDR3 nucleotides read TGTGCAAGTCGCCCCCCCTCTTATAGGGGCGGCTGCAGTTTT. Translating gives CASRPPSYRGGCSF.

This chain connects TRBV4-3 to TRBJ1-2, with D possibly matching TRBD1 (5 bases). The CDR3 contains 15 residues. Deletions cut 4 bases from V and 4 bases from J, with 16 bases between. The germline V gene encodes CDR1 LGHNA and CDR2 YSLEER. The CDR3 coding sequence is TGCGCCAGCAGCCCCAGGGTAGGAGTCGGCTATGGCTACACCTTC. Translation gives CASSPRVGVGYGYTF.

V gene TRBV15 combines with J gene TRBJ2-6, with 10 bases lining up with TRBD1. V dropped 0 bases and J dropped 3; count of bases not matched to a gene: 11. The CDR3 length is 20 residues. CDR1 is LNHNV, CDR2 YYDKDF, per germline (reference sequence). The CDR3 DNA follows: TGTGCCACCAGCAGAGATAGGAGGACAGGGGGATTTCATGGGGCCAACGTCCTGACTTTC. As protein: CATSRDRRTGGFHGANVLTF.

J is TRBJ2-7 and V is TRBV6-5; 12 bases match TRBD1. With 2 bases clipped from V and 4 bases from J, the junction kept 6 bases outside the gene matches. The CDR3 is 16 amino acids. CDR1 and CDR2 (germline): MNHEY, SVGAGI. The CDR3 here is CASSYLGQGAPYEQYF. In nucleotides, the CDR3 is TGTGCCAGCAGTTACCTGGGACAGGGGGCCCCGTACGAGCAGTACTTC.

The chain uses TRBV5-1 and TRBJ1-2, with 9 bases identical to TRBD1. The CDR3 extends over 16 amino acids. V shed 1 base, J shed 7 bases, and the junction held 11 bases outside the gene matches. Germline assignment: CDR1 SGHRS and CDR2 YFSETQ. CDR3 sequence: CASSLFRGQGPPGYTF. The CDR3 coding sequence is TGCGCCAGCAGCTTGTTTAGGGGACAGGGCCCTCCTGGCTACACCTTC.

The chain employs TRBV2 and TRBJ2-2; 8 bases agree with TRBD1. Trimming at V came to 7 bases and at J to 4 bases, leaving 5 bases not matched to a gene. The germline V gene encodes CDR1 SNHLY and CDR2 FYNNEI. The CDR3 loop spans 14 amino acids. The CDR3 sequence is CASISTGGTGELFF. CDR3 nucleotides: TGTGCCAGCATTTCTACAGGGGGCACCGGGGAGCTGTTTTTT.

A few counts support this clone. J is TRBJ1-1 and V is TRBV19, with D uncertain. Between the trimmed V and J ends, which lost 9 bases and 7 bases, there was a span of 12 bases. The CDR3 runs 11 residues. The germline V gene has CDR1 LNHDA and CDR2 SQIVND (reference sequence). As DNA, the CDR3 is TGTGCCAGCGCCGTACAAGTTGAAGCTTTCTTT. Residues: CASAVQVEAFF. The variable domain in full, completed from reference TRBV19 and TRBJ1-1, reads DGGITQSPKYLFRKEGQNVTLSCEQNLNHDAMYWYRQDPGQGLRLIYYSQIVNDFQKGDIAEGYSVSREKKESFPLTVTSAQKNPTAFYLCASAVQVEAFFGQGTRLTVV.

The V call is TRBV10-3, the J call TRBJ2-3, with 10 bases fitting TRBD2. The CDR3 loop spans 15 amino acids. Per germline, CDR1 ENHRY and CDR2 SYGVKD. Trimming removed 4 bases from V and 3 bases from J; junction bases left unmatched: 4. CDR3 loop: CAISVGTSATDTQYF. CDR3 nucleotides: TGTGCCATCAGTGTGGGGACTAGCGCGACAGATACGCAGTATTTT.

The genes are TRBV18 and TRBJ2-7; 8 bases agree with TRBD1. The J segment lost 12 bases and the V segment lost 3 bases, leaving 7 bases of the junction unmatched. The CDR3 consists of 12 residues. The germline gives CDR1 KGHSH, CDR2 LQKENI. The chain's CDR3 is CASSPDRDKSYF. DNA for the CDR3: TGTGCCAGCTCACCGGACAGGGACAAGTCGTACTTC.

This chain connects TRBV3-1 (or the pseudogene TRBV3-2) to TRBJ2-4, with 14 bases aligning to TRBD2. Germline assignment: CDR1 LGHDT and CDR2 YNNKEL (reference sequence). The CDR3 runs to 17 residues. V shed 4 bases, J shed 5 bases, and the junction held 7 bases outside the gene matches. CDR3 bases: TGTGCCAGCAGCCTAAGACTAGCGGGGGGGCCTCAAAACATTCAGTACTTC. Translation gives CASSLRLAGGPQNIQYF.

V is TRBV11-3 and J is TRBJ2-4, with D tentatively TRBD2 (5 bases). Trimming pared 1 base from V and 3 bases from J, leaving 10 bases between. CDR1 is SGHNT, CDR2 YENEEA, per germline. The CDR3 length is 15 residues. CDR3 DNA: TGTGCCAGCAGCTTAGGCGGGTACGGCAAAAACATTCAGTACTTC. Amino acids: CASSLGGYGKNIQYF.

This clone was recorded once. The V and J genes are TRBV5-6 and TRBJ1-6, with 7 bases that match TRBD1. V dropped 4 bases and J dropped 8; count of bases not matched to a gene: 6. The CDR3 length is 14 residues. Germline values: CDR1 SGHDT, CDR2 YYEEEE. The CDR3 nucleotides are TGTGCCAGCAGCATGACAGGGCCCGATTCACCCCTCCACTTT. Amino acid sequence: CASSMTGPDSPLHF.

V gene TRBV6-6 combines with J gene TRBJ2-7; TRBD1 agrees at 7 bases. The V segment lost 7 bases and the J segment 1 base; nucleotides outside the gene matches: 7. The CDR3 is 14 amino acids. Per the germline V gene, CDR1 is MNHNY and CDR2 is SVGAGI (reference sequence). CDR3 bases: TGTGCCAGCATCTCAGGGGGTCGGTCCTACGAGCAGTACTTC. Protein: CASISGGRSYEQYF.

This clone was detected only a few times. In nucleotides, the CDR3 is TGTGCCAGTAGGACTAGCGGGGGGAGCTACAATGAGCAGTTCTTC. Its protein product is CASRTSGGSYNEQFF. This chain joins TRBV19 and TRBJ2-1; 13 nucleotides agree with TRBD2. Trimming cost V 6 bases and J 3 bases; bases outside gene matches: 2. CDR3 length equals 15 residues. Germline CDR1 is LNHDA and CDR2 is SQIVND (reference sequence).

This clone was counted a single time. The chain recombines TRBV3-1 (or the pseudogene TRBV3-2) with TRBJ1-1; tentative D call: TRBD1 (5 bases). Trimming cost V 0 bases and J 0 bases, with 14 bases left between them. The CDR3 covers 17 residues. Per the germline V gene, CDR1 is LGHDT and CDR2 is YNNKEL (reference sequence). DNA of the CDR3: TGTGCCAGCAGCCAAGATCGGGAGACAGCCCTGAACACTGAAGCTTTCTTT. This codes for CASSQDRETALNTEAFF.

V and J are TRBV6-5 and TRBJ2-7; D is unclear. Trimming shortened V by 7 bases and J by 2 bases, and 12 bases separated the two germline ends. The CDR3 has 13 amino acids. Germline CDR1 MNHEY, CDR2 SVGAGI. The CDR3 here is CASNPGPPYEQYF. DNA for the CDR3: TGTGCCAGCAATCCAGGCCCCCCCTACGAGCAGTACTTC.